Following are 26 T cell receptor beta chains from one sample sequenced in a study of glioma-infiltrating T cells. Amplification of TCR alpha and beta CDR3 regions from RNA used iRepertoire nested multiplex PCR. A single record per CDR3 protein comes from TCRdb applying MiXCR to the multiplex PCR reads. The data contain roughly 350,000 distinct CDR3 sequences, about two fifths of them singletons. Sequenced input: glioma tissue, nonneoplastic brain tissue, or PBMCs (not recorded which). Every receptor here comes from a human donor with low-grade glioma or glioblastoma, undergoing nonglioma brain surgery, or in good health (not recorded which).

The chain combines TRBV18 with TRBJ1-1; D is ambiguous. The V end was cut by 2 bases, the J end by 4 bases, with 5 bases between. The CDR3 spans 12 residues. The germline gives CDR1 KGHSH, CDR2 LQKENI. The DNA of the CDR3 is TGTGCCAGCTCACCATCGGCCACTGAAGCTTTCTTT. It codes for CASSPSATEAFF.

Of note for this clonotype: A read error may explain this, as a much larger clone is one base away. This chain connects TRBV20-1 to TRBJ2-4, with D possibly TRBD2 on 5 matching bases. Germline-derived CDR1 and CDR2 are DFQATT and SNEGSKA (reference sequence). The CDR3 has 15 residues. CDR3 protein: CSASDPALAKNIQNF. CDR3 bases: TGCAGTGCTAGCGATCCAGCCCTAGCCAAAAACATTCAGAACTTC.

This clonotype came up many times. The V and J genes are TRBV28 and TRBJ2-3, with D possibly being TRBD2 (6 bases). Trimming shortened V by 3 bases and J by 1 base, and 14 bases separated the two germline ends. This CDR3 comprises 16 residues. Germline CDR1 and CDR2: MDHEN and SYDVKM. The CDR3 region has the DNA TGTGCCAGCAGTTTGTATAGCGGTGCTCGCACAGATACGCAGTATTTT. Residues: CASSLYSGARTDTQYF.

This clonotype occurred a few times. The chain carries TRBV25-1 and TRBJ2-7; 8 bases map to TRBD2. The junction had 3 bases not matched to a gene; V was cut back by 2 bases and J by 0 bases. CDR3 length: 15 residues. Germline CDR1 MGHDK, CDR2 SYGVNS. This CDR3 reads CASSETAGGSYEQYF. The CDR3 DNA is TGTGCCAGCAGTGAAACTGCGGGAGGCTCCTACGAGCAGTACTTC.

This chain connects TRBV2 to TRBJ2-2; D could derive from TRBD1 or TRBD2 (5 bases each). CDR3 size: 16 residues. In germline, CDR1 is SNHLY, CDR2 FYNNEI. Trimming cost V 2 bases and J 7 bases, with 17 bases left between them. The CDR3 DNA reads TGTGCCAGCAGTGAAAGACAGACTATTTCCGACGGGGAGCTGTTTTTT. It yields the protein CASSERQTISDGELFF.

The chain joins TRBV5-4 to TRBJ2-7; D perhaps matches TRBD1 (6 bases). Germline loops: CDR1 SGHNT, CDR2 YYREEE (reference sequence). The CDR3 runs 17 residues. V was clipped by 2 bases and J by 0 bases, with 18 bases between them. The chain's CDR3 is CASSLWPTGYTSYEQYF. CDR3 DNA: TGTGCCAGCAGCTTATGGCCGACAGGCTATACCTCCTACGAGCAGTACTTC.

This sequence joins TRBV5-1 and TRBJ2-3; no clear D gene. V dropped 4 bases and J dropped 2 bases, with 17 bases sitting between them. The germline V gene encodes CDR1 SGHRS and CDR2 YFSETQ. There are 16 residues in the CDR3. CDR3 nucleotide sequence: TGCGCCAGCAGCCTAACCGGGCTCCGTCTCACAGATACGCAGTATTTT. Translating gives CASSLTGLRLTDTQYF.

This clonotype was detected once. This may stem from a read error, because a much larger clone lies one nucleotide away. V usage is TRBV27 and J usage is TRBJ2-1; D is unresolved. The CDR3 loop spans 14 amino acids. V lost 7 bases to trimming and J lost 5 bases, with 15 bases between them. In germline, CDR1 is MNHEY, CDR2 SMNVEV (reference sequence). CDR3 residues: CASKRRIYHNEQFF. In nucleotides, the CDR3 is TGTGCCAGCAAGAGGCGGATTTACCACAATGAGCAGTTCTTC.

The J gene is TRBJ2-7, the V gene TRBV29-1; D remains ambiguous. The CDR3 totals 14 residues. Germline CDR1 is SQVTM and CDR2 is ANQGSEA. The V end was cut by 7 bases, the J end by 2 bases, with 18 bases between. This CDR3 is CSATLIGRTYEQYF. The CDR3 coding sequence is TGCAGCGCCACACTAATCGGACGGACCTACGAGCAGTACTTC.

This clonotype was counted at least ten times. The rearrangement uses TRBV6-1 and TRBJ2-1, with 8 bases aligning to TRBD1. The CDR3 spans 15 residues. Germline CDR1 is MNHNS and CDR2 is SASEGT. The junction had 9 bases not matched to a gene; V was cut back by 4 bases and J by 7 bases. The chain's CDR3 is CASSGAQGGGNEQFF. The DNA of the CDR3 is TGTGCCAGCAGTGGTGCACAGGGGGGTGGGAATGAGCAGTTCTTC.

V is TRBV5-1 and J is TRBJ1-2, with D tentatively TRBD1 (6 bases). There are 14 residues in the CDR3. Trimming took off 4 bases at V and 6 bases at J, with 16 bases between the two ends. Germline values: CDR1 SGHRS, CDR2 YFSETQ. CDR3 amino acids: CASSTVTGTDGYTF. CDR3 DNA sequence: TGCGCCAGCAGCACGGTTACAGGGACCGATGGCTACACCTTC.

This clonotype has ten or more counts. The chain combines TRBV18 with TRBJ2-5; D remains ambiguous. The CDR3 length is 16 residues. Trimming cost V 3 bases and J 5 bases, with 19 bases left between them. CDR1 and CDR2 (germline): KGHSH, LQKENI. DNA of the CDR3: TGTGCCAGCTCACCGTCGTCCTCAGGCAACGGGGAGACCCAGTACTTC. Translating it yields CASSPSSSGNGETQYF.

The chain recombines TRBV20-1 with TRBJ1-1, with a tentative D call TRBD1 (6 bases). Germline lookup yields CDR1 DFQATT and CDR2 SNEGSKA (reference sequence). This CDR3 region has 18 residues. V lost 3 bases and J 1 base, leaving 24 bases between the germline ends. Written as DNA, the CDR3 is TGCAGTGCTAGGCCCCACCAAACCTCCGGGACAAGGAACACTGAAGCTTTCTTT. This sequence encodes CSARPHQTSGTRNTEAFF.

On this clonotype itself: Since a much larger clone is just one base distant, this may be a read error. J is TRBJ2-1 and V is TRBV27; 7 bases align to TRBD2. J gave up 7 bases and V 8 bases, and 8 bases lay outside the gene matches. The V gene's germline CDR1 is MNHEY and CDR2 SMNVEV (reference sequence). This CDR3 has 13 amino acids. The CDR3 is CASGSGSENEQFF. DNA for the CDR3: TGTGCCAGCGGTAGCGGGTCAGAGAATGAGCAGTTCTTC.

The count of this clonotype is one. This sequence joins TRBV4-2 and TRBJ2-5, with D possibly being TRBD2 (6 bases). The CDR3 spans 18 residues. V was cut by 1 base and J by 11 bases, with 29 bases left in between. Germline CDR1 LGHNA, CDR2 YNFKEQ. Written as DNA, the CDR3 is TGTGCCAGCAGCCAAGCGGGGTCGGGCGGGAACTCCTACAATGAGCAGTACTTC. It codes for CASSQAGSGGNSYNEQYF.

Worth noting for this clonotype: This clone may be a read error of a much larger clone one base away. The chain employs TRBV6-6 and TRBJ2-7; TRBD1 matches 7 bases. This CDR3 comprises 16 residues. Trimming at V came to 0 bases and at J to 1 base, leaving 6 bases not matched to a gene. Germline V gene sequence: CDR1 MNHNY, CDR2 SVGAGI (reference sequence). In DNA form, the CDR3 reads TGTGCCAGCAGTTACTCTTTGGGACAGCTTTCCTACGAGCAGTACTTC. Its protein is CASSYSLGQLSYEQYF.

As concerns this clonotype: A much larger clone lies one base from this, so it may be a read error. The gene calls are TRBV7-2 and TRBJ2-1, with 8 bases matching TRBD2. The ends lost 1 base at V and 8 bases at J; junction bases unmatched: 13. Germline V gene data show CDR1 as SGHTA and CDR2 as FQGNSA. The CDR3 runs to 17 residues. In DNA form, the CDR3 reads TGTGCCAGCAGCTTAGGGCCGACGGGACTAGAGAGCGATGAGCAGTTCTTC. Encoded protein: CASSLGPTGLESDEQFF.

This clonotype was counted only a few times. The chain carries TRBV7-9 and TRBJ2-7, with D possibly matching TRBD1 (5 bases). This CDR3 comprises 12 residues. From germline, CDR1 is SEHNR and CDR2 FQNEAQ (reference sequence). The V and J ends lost 0 bases and 7 bases respectively, with 7 bases between them. In DNA form, the CDR3 reads TGTGCCAGCAGCTTAGCTTGGACAGAGCAGTACTTC. Translated: CASSLAWTEQYF.

Comment on this clonotype: A much more abundant neighbour one base away suggests this may be a read error. This chain connects TRBV28 to TRBJ2-3, with D perhaps TRBD2 (5 bases). CDR1 is MDHEN, CDR2 SYDVKM, per germline. This CDR3 is built from 16 residues. With 8 bases removed from V and 6 bases from J, the gap between germline ends came to 24 bases. The CDR3 DNA follows: TGTGCCAGCTGCCCTACGATAGCGACCTGCAGTGATACGCAGTATTTT. Translating gives CASCPTIATCSDTQYF.

The sample holds one count of this clonotype. A read error may be the cause here, since a much bigger clone is one base away. The V and J genes are TRBV7-2 and TRBJ2-3, with 9 bases fitting TRBD1. After removal of 7 bases from V and 7 bases from J, the junction contained 9 bases not matched to a gene. The V gene's germline CDR1 is SGHTA and CDR2 FQGNSA. The length of the CDR3 is 14 residues. DNA of the CDR3: TGTGCCAGCAAATCACAGGGGGCAGTATATACGCAGTATTTT. This encodes CASKSQGAVYTQYF.

J is TRBJ2-3 and V is TRBV20-1; 10 nucleotides match TRBD2. Germline-derived CDR1 and CDR2 are DFQATT and SNEGSKA (reference sequence). V was clipped by 1 base and J by 5 bases; unmatched bases: 9. The CDR3 covers 16 residues. The CDR3 nucleotides are TGCAGTGCTAGAGCCCCCGCTAGCGGGAGAGGAGATACGCAGTATTTT. This gives the protein CSARAPASGRGDTQYF.

V and J are TRBV29-1 and TRBJ2-5; D is perhaps TRBD1 or TRBD2 (5 bases each). This CDR3 is built from 14 residues. Trimming pared 4 bases from V and 0 bases from J, leaving 12 bases between. CDR1 SQVTM and CDR2 ANQGSEA come from the germline V gene. CDR3 nucleotides: TGCAGCGTTGGGGACGGTTGGTACCAAGAGACCCAGTACTTC. The encoded protein is CSVGDGWYQETQYF.

This clonotype has just a few counts. The chain links TRBV18 to TRBJ1-1; D is unresolved. The CDR3 covers 14 residues. Trimming pared 1 base from V and 2 bases from J, leaving 8 bases between. Per the germline V gene, CDR1 is KGHSH and CDR2 is LQKENI. CDR3 coding DNA: TGTGCCAGCTCACCACTCGGAACAAACACTGAAGCTTTCTTT. This translates into CASSPLGTNTEAFF.

With respect to this clonotype: This may be a read error: a much more frequent sequence differs by one nucleotide. The chain is built from TRBV20-1 and TRBJ2-5; tentative D call: TRBD2 (6 bases). Germline CDR1 is DFQATT and CDR2 is SNEGSKA (reference sequence). The length of the CDR3 is 11 residues. The CDR3 here is CSVSLREIQYF. The CDR3 coding sequence is TGCAGTGTTAGTCTCCGGGAGATCCAGTACTTC.

This clonotype has only one observation. One junction end disagrees with the germline gene, perhaps due to a read error. The chain is built from TRBV28 and TRBJ2-7; TRBD2 matches 12 bases. The CDR3 contains 16 residues. Germline CDR1 MDHEN, CDR2 SYDVKM. The CDR3 here is CASSQSTSGSGYEQYF. In nucleotides, the CDR3 is TGCGCCAGCAGCCAATCGACTAGCGGGAGTGGCTACGAGCAGTACTTC.

The sample holds many counts of this clonotype. The chain uses TRBV20-1 and TRBJ1-5; D uncertain. Germline CDR1 reads DFQATT; CDR2 reads SNEGSKA (reference sequence). The length of the CDR3 is 16 residues. Deletions cut 5 bases from V and 0 bases from J, with 17 bases between. This CDR3 is CSAGEHERDSNQPQHF. DNA for the CDR3: TGCAGTGCTGGGGAACATGAACGAGATAGCAATCAGCCCCAGCATTTT.